This T cell receptor (beta chain) was captured by sequencing in a study of blood T cell repertoires in COVID-19 (dated by TCRdb to the early 2020s). With respect to the entire study: The collaborator samples originated in the United States, Italy and Spain and spanned the acute and convalescent phases of COVID-19. The prospective study material was composed of cDNA or gDNA derived from T cells, B-cell-depleted T cells, or PBMCs. The dataset comprised deeply sampled blood TCRbeta repertoires from subjects exposed to, actively infected with, or recovered from COVID-19. The repertoires were released in a freely available public database meant as a resource for research on the immune response to SARS-CoV-2. Samples were obtained from the ongoing ImmuneRACE study (first 160 participants) and from over a thousand subjects provided by 6 global collaborators. Sample metadata almost always included a de-identified subject ID, COVID-19 status, age in years and sex. Where available, HLA class I and class II types were taken from metadata supplied by the sample provider and were not determined by assay-based typing. The paper's findings and limits, for the study overall: The amount of clinical and demographic metadata varied by source and participant and was provided uncurated.

On this clone: The antigen it recognizes is unknown. Base qualities are missing; no much larger clone stands one base away. The sample has other DNA sequences that encode this CDR3 too.

TCRbeta CDR3 regions were amplified from genomic DNA using the immunoSEQ Assay, a bias-controlled multiplex PCR. The study's own analysis went as follows. Within the assay, amplification of reference gene primers was used to estimate how many nucleated cells each sample contained. Sequence reads were collapsed and filtered to measure the absolute abundance of every unique TCRbeta CDR3 rearrangement. Productive Simpson clonality was computed per sample as the square root of Simpson's diversity index over productive rearrangements. The clones in this table, taken by TCRdb from immuneACCESS, are in-frame only. Not every clone is retained; where verified, under half of the shortfall comes from an unresolved V gene, and the cause of the rest is unknown. D and trimming were read from the DNA, whereas the V and J calls and clone size are those reported in that table. The sample has about 200,000 clones on record, approximately 86% of them singletons. The biggest ten clones account for 1.5% of the sample.

The collaborating institutions used their own protocols to collect whole blood in K2EDTA tubes. For TCRbeta analysis, collaborators shipped samples in one of three forms: frozen whole blood, isolated PBMCs, or DNA extracted from either of those sample types. The TCR was taken from a young man with active or convalescent COVID-19. Sequencing was done on a sample of peripheral blood.

The CDR3 here reads CASRLNSNQPQHF. The sequence in DNA is TGTGCCAGCAGACTTAATAGCAATCAGCCCCAGCATTTT. The chain is encoded by TRBV28 joined to TRBJ1-5, with the D gene too uncertain to name. CDR1 MDHEN and CDR2 SYDVKM are derived from the germline V gene. Inclusive of the bounding cysteine and phenylalanine, the CDR3 is 13 residues long. Only CDR3 DNA remains: 39 bases, in frame from the first base. Cut back by 6 bases and 0 bases, the V and J ends lie 6 bases apart.